The 17 T cell receptor beta chains given below trace back to one sample, sequenced in a study of tumor and adjacent non-tumor tissue in lung cancer. The template was RNA from unsorted bulk tissue. More than 3 cm separated this lung sample from the edge of the tumor. The library came from three nested PCR rounds adapted from ARM-PCR protocols. TCRdb re-called the multiplex PCR reads through MiXCR, storing one row per CDR3 protein. Of around 99,000 distinct CDR3 sequences detected, about 61% appear once; the ten largest clones hold roughly 20%. Sequencing was performed on distant non-tumor lung tissue. The receptors were sampled from a man between 60 and 70 years old with non-small cell lung cancer.

Comment on this clonotype: At one end, the junction sequence differs from germline, possibly due to a read error. The V gene is TRBV6-1, the J gene TRBJ2-3; D call uncertain. CDR3 length: 13 residues. Germline V gives CDR1 MNHNS, CDR2 SASEGT. As DNA, the CDR3 is TGTGTCAGCAGCGCTGGACGAAAAGATACGCAGTATTTT. This sequence encodes CVSSAGRKDTQYF.

The chain uses TRBV7-3 and TRBJ2-3, with D hard to call. The V gene's germline CDR1 is SGHTA and CDR2 FQGTGA. The CDR3 loop spans 15 amino acids. V was pared by 5 bases and J by 0 bases, with 12 bases between. The CDR3, as DNA: TGTGCCAGCAGCCCCCAGACAACTAGCACAGATACGCAGTATTTT. It yields the protein CASSPQTTSTDTQYF.

This clonotype was recorded many times. This sequence joins TRBV6-1 and TRBJ1-5, with D possibly matching TRBD1 (5 bases). This CDR3 contains 17 residues. Germline CDR1 is MNHNS and CDR2 is SASEGT. V shed 0 bases and J shed 1 base, with 13 bases lying between them. The CDR3 coding sequence is TGTGCCAGCAGTGAAGCGCTATGGCAGGGAAGCAATCAGCCCCAGCATTTT. This gives the protein CASSEALWQGSNQPQHF.

In DNA form, the CDR3 reads TGCAGTGCTAGAGATCTCTTGGATCACTCCTACGAGCAGTACTTC. Its protein product is CSARDLLDHSYEQYF. V usage is TRBV20-1 and J usage is TRBJ2-7; D unresolved. The CDR3 totals 15 residues. Germline lookup yields CDR1 DFQATT and CDR2 SNEGSKA (reference sequence). V was trimmed by 0 bases and J by 0 bases, leaving 12 bases between them.

This clonotype was counted many times. The rearrangement uses TRBV7-9 and TRBJ2-1; 12 positions match TRBD2. CDR1 and CDR2 (germline): SEHNR, FQNEAQ (reference sequence). There are 14 residues in the CDR3. The V segment lost 5 bases and the J segment 8 bases; nucleotides outside the gene matches: 4. Here the CDR3 DNA reads TGTGCCAGCAGCCTACTAGCGGGAGGATATGAGCAGTTCTTC. It codes for CASSLLAGGYEQFF. Using reference TRBV7-9 and TRBJ2-1 for the parts outside the CDR3, the full variable domain is DTGVSQNPRHKITKRGQNVTFRCDPISEHNRLYWYRQTLGQGPEFLTYFQNEAQLEKSRLLSDRFSAERPKGSFSTLEIQRTEQGDSAMYLCASSLLAGGYEQFFGPGTRLTVL.

This clonotype was picked up a small number of times. V is TRBV11-2 and J is TRBJ1-1; D is uncertain. V gave up 4 bases and J gave up 6 bases, with 9 bases separating them. CDR1 SGHAT and CDR2 FQNNGV come from the germline V gene. The length of the CDR3 is 12 residues. This CDR3 reads CASSSGLSEAFF. CDR3 in DNA: TGTGCCAGCAGCTCCGGACTGTCTGAAGCTTTCTTT.

About this clonotype itself: This clone may be a read error of a much larger clone one base away. The chain recombines TRBV28 with TRBJ1-5; possibly TRBD1 for D (5 bases). V lost 7 bases, J lost 2 bases, and 12 bases lay in between. This CDR3 is built from 14 residues. The germline V gene encodes CDR1 MDHEN and CDR2 SYDVKM. For the CDR3, the DNA is TGTGCCAGCATGTGGGTGGGGGGCAATCAGCCCCAGCATTTT. It yields the protein CASMWVGGNQPQHF.

Worth noting for this clonotype: One end of the junction varies from germline; a read error may be responsible. DNA of the CDR3: TGCGCCAGCAGCCAACATACGGGGGCTGGGGCCGACGTCCTGACTTTC. Translation: CASSQHTGAGADVLTF. This rearrangement joins TRBV4-3 to TRBJ2-6, with D possibly called TRBD1 or TRBD2 (6 bases each). The CDR3 has 16 amino acids. Germline loops: CDR1 LGHNA, CDR2 YSLEER.

With respect to this clonotype: No conserved phenylalanine or tryptophan is present at the end of the CDR3, so a read error is the likely explanation. This chain connects TRBV5-1 to TRBJ2-2, with D possibly being TRBD2 (6 bases). Trimming pared 5 bases from V and 1 base from J, leaving 9 bases between. The CDR3 sequence is 14 residues long. Per the germline V gene, CDR1 is SGHRS and CDR2 is YFSETQ. The CDR3 bases are TGCGCCAGCAGTCGGGGGAGGAACACCGGGGAGCTGTTTTCT. This gives the protein CASSRGRNTGELFS.

For this clonotype: A much larger clone differs from this one at a single base, so this may be a read error. The CDR3 is CAGSRTSTDTQYF. The DNA for the CDR3 is TGTGCCGGCAGCCGGACTAGCACAGATACGCAGTATTTT. The chain links TRBV6-2 or TRBV6-3 to TRBJ2-3; D may be TRBD2 (5 bases). The germline gives CDR1 MNHEY, CDR2 SVGEGT. This CDR3 has 13 residues.

In regard to this clonotype: One end of the junction is discordant with germline, which a read error may explain. The chain joins TRBV6-1 to TRBJ2-1; 8 bases line up with TRBD1. This CDR3 is built from 13 residues. Germline lookup yields CDR1 MNHNS and CDR2 SASEGT. The CDR3 loop reads CARSDTRTGGRFF. Written as DNA, the CDR3 is TGTGCCAGAAGTGATACCCGCACAGGGGGGCGATTCTTC.

In its sample, this clonotype was seen many times. The V and J genes are TRBV5-4 and TRBJ2-5; 10 positions agree with TRBD2. Germline V gene sequence: CDR1 SGHNT, CDR2 YYREEE (reference sequence). The trim removed 0 bases at V and 1 base at J, leaving 3 bases unmatched. This CDR3 has 16 residues. CDR3 DNA sequence: TGTGCCAGCAGCTTGGGGACTAGCGGAACCCAAGAGACCCAGTACTTC. This sequence encodes CASSLGTSGTQETQYF.

To note about this clonotype: A junction boundary mismatches the germline segment, possibly from a read error. The gene calls are TRBV5-1 and TRBJ2-4, with 16 positions matching TRBD2. Germline assignment: CDR1 SGHRS and CDR2 YFSETQ. CDR3 size: 16 residues. CDR3 residues: CANSSGTSGGANIQYF. The CDR3 DNA follows: TGCGCCAACAGCTCTGGGACTAGCGGGGGGGCGAACATTCAGTACTTC.

With respect to this clonotype: Given a much more abundant clone one base away, this may be a read error. The chain uses TRBV7-9 and TRBJ1-2, with 7 positions matching TRBD1. CDR3 length equals 17 residues. The V and J ends lost 4 bases and 4 bases, in that order; junction bases with no gene match: 15. Looked up from germline, CDR1 is SEHNR and CDR2 is FQNEAQ (reference sequence). Here the CDR3 reads CASSSGGAAGSLYGYTF. The CDR3 DNA reads TGTGCCAGCAGCTCAGGGGGAGCGGCGGGGAGCCTCTATGGCTACACCTTC.

On this clonotype: This CDR3 fails to terminate in the conserved phenylalanine or tryptophan, so it likely reflects a read error. The chain employs TRBV10-3 and TRBJ2-1; TRBD1 matches at 8 bases. V was pared by 2 bases and J by 5 bases, with 2 bases of the junction left unmatched. The germline gives CDR1 ENHRY, CDR2 SYGVKD. The CDR3 covers 14 residues. CDR3 protein: CAISEQGADNEQFL. For the CDR3, the DNA is TGTGCCATCAGTGAGCAGGGGGCCGACAATGAGCAGTTCCTC.

This clonotype was picked up a small number of times. This may be a read error, as it is one base from a much larger clone. The rearrangement joins TRBV6-1 to TRBJ1-5; perhaps TRBD1 as D (6 bases). The J call is in doubt because the DNA end fits TRBJ2-3 better. The CDR3 has 15 amino acids. Germline CDR1 MNHNS, CDR2 SASEGT. For the CDR3, the DNA is TGTGCCAGCAGTGAAGACAGGGCCCGCAATCAGCCCCAGTATTTT. Amino acids: CASSEDRARNQPQYF.

As to this clonotype: Its ends do not fully match the called genes, so a read error is possible. The J gene is TRBJ2-7, the V gene TRBV10-2; D is perhaps TRBD1 (6 bases). This CDR3 has 17 residues. CDR1 is WSHSY, CDR2 SAAADI, per germline. The CDR3 spells CASSESYGQPIIYERYF. The CDR3 region has the DNA TGCGCCAGCAGTGAGTCGTATGGACAGCCGATCATCTACGAGCGGTACTTC.